This T cell receptor beta chain was sequenced for a study of cytomegalovirus exposure and HLA in healthy donors. The table lists this clone with a count of one. Its antigen is as yet unknown. Distinct nucleotide sequences in the sample also encode this CDR3. Germline V CDR1 and CDR2: SGHRS, YFSETQ. This CDR3 comprises 14 residues. The germline V and J ends were trimmed by 2 bases and 1 base, with 6 bases remaining between them. General study points: The study flagged approximately 180 TCR beta chains as cytomegalovirus-associated. Fewer N-insertions than the 666-donor mean were reportedly shown by an Asian-associated ancestry cluster in a later analysis. More clonal expansion characterized HLA-associated TCR beta chains than equally common others in a later analysis.

The primer mix had 60 Vbeta and 13 Jbeta primers. Profiled with immunoSEQ multiplex PCR; TCRdb holds only in-frame clones, not every one. The repertoire holds roughly 200,000 clones, with around three quarters as singletons. V is TRBV5-1 and J is TRBJ1-4, with a tentative D call TRBD1 (6 bases). Input material: PBMCs. This TCR was recovered from a man aged 25-45 years in good health and CMV-seronegative. The CDR3 region is CASSLGGTNEKLFF. The CDR3 bases are TGCGCCAGCAGCTTAGGGGGAACTAATGAAAAACTGTTTTTT. The complete variable domain, with remaining parts taken from reference TRBV5-1 and TRBJ1-4, reads KAGVTQTPRYLIKTRGQQVTLSCSPISGHRSVSWYQQTPGQGLQFLFEYFSETQRNKGNFPGRFSGRQFSNSRSEMNVSTLELGDSALYLCASSLGGTNEKLFFGSGTQLSVL.